This T cell receptor beta chain was retrieved from a study of CD4 T cells in relation to SARS-CoV-2 and coronaviruses. Study-level information: Negative control cultures got HIV-1 Nef peptides or no peptide.

The study, taken as a whole, reports: Monoreactive clones expanded significantly more to SARS-CoV-2 than crossreactive clones did. No crossreactivity against non-spike viral proteins was tested here.

Trimming cost V 6 bases and J 9 bases; bases outside gene matches: 6. The CDR3 runs to 11 residues. Germline V gives CDR1 SQVTM, CDR2 ANQGSEA. On this clone: No antigen is known for it.

Measured with immunoSEQ multiplex PCR; TCRdb has only the in-frame clones, and not every one. The sample contains around 23,000 clones, roughly 70% of which appear only once. Before the COVID-19 pandemic, during about 2011-2019, CD4+ T cells were taken from unexposed donors. CD4+ T cells were isolated from the cells after roughly 11 days of culture. On days 3 and 7, cultures got half fresh IL-2 medium. The TCR originated in a human donor in good health. Input material: CD4+ T cells from PBMCs, cultured in vitro. The chain has TRBV29-1 and TRBJ1-1, with 8 positions matching TRBD1. CDR3 coding DNA: TGCAGCGTCACTGGACAGGGACAAGCTTTCTTT. It specifies CSVTGQGQAFF.